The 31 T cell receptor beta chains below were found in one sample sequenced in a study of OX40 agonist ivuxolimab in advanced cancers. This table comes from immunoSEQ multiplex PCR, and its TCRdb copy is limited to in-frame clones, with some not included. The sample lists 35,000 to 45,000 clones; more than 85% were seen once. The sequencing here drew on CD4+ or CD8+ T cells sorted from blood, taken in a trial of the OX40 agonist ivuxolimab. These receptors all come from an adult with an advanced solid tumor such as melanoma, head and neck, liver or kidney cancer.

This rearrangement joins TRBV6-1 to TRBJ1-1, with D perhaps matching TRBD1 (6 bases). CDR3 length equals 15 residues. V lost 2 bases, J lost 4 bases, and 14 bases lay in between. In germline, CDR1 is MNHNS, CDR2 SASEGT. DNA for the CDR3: TGTGCCAGCAGTGAACGTGGGGGGCTCGGCACTGAAGCTTTCTTT. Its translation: CASSERGGLGTEAFF.

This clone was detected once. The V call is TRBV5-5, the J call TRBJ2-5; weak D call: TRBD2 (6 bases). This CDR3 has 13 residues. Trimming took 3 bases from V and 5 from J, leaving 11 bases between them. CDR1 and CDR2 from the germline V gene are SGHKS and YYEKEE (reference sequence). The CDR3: CASSSGLRETQYF. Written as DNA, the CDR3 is TGTGCCAGCAGCTCCGGACTAAGGGAGACCCAGTACTTC.

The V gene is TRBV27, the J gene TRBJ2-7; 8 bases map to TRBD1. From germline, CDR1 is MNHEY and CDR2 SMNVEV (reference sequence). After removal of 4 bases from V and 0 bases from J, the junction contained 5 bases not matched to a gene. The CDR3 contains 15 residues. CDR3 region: CASSYRTGGSYEQYF. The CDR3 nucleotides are TGTGCCAGCAGTTACCGTACAGGGGGCTCCTACGAGCAGTACTTC.

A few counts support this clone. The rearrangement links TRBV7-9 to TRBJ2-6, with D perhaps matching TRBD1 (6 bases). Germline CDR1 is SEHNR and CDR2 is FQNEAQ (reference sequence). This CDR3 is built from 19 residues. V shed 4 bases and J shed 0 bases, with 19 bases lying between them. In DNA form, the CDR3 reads TGTGCCAGCAGCTCCACAGGGTCAGGGATCTACTCTGGGGCCAACGTCCTGACTTTC. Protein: CASSSTGSGIYSGANVLTF.

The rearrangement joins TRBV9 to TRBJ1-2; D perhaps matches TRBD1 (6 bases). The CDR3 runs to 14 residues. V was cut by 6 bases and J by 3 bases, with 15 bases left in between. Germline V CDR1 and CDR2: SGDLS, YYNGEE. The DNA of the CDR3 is TGTGCCAGCACTCCGAGGGGGGGGGACTATGGCTACACCTTC. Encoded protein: CASTPRGGDYGYTF.

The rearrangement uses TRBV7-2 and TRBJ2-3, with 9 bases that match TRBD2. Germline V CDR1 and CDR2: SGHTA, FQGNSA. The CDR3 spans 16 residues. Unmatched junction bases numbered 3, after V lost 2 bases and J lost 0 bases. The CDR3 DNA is TGTGCCAGCAGCTTACTAGCGGGGAGAAGCACAGATACGCAGTATTTT. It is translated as CASSLLAGRSTDTQYF.

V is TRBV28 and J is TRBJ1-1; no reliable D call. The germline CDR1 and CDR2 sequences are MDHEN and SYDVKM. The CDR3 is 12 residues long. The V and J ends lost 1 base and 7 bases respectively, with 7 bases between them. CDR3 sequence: CASSLSQLEAFF. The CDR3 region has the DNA TGTGCCAGCAGTTTATCCCAGCTTGAAGCTTTCTTT.

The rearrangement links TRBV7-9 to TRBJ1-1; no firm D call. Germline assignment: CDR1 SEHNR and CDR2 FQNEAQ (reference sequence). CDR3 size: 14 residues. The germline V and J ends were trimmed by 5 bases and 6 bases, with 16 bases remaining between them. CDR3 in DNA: TGTGCCAGCAGCCTGACTGGCTCAACTTCTGAAGCTTTCTTT. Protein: CASSLTGSTSEAFF.

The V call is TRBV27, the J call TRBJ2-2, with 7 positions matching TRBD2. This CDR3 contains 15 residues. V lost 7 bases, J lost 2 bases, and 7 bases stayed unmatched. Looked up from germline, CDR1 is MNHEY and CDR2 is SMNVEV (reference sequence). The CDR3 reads CASTSGTTNTGELFF. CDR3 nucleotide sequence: TGTGCCAGCACCTCCGGGACTACTAACACCGGGGAGCTGTTTTTT.

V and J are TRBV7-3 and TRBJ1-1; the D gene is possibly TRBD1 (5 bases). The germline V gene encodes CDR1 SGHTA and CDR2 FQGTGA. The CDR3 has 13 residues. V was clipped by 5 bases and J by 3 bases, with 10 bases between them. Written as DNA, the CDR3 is TGTGCCAGCAGCGGAGCAGGGTACACTGAAGCTTTCTTT. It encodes CASSGAGYTEAFF.

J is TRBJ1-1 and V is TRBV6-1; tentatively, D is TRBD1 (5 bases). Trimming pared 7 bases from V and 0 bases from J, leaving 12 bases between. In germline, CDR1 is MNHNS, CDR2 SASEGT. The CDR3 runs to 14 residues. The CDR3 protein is CASTRGAVNTEAFF. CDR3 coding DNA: TGTGCCAGCACCCGAGGGGCGGTGAACACTGAAGCTTTCTTT.

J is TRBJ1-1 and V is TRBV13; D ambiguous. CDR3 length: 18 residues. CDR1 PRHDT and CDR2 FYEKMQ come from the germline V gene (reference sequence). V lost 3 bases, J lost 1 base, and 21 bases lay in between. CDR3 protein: CASSFFSGDGLGNTEAFF. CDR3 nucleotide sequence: TGTGCCAGCAGCTTCTTTTCGGGCGACGGCCTGGGGAACACTGAAGCTTTCTTT.

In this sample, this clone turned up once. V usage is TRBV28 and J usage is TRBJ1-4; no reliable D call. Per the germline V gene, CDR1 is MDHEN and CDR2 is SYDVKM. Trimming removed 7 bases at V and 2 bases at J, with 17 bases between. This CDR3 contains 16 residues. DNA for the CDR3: TGTGCCAGCACCCCAGGCCAACTGACTACTAATGAAAAACTGTTTTTT. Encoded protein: CASTPGQLTTNEKLFF.

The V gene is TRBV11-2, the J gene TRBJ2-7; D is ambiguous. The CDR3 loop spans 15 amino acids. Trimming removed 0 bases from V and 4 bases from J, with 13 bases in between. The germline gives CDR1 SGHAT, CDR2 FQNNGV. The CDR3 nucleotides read TGTGCCAGCAGCTTAGAGACTGGGCAGACATACGAGCAGTACTTC. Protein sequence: CASSLETGQTYEQYF.

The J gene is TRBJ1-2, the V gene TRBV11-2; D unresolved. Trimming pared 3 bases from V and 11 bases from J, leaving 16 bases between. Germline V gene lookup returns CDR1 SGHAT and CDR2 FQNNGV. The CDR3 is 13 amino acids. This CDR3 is CASSLGMEFGYTF. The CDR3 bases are TGTGCCAGCAGCTTGGGCATGGAGTTCGGGTACACCTTC.

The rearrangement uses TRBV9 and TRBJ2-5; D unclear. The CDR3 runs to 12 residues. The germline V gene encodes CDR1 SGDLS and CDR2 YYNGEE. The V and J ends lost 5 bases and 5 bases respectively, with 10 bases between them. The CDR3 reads CASSGFGETQYF. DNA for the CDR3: TGTGCCAGCAGTGGTTTTGGGGAGACCCAGTACTTC.

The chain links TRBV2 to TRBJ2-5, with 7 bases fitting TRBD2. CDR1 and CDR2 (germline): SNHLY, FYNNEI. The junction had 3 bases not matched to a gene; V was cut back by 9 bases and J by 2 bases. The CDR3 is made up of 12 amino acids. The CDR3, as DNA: TGTGCCAGAGGACTAGAACAAGAGACCCAGTACTTC. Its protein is CARGLEQETQYF.

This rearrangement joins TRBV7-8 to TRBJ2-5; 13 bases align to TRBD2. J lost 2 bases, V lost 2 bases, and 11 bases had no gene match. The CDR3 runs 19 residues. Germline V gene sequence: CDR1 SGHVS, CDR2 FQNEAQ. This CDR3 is CASSLPGTSGDSYQETQYF. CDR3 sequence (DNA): TGTGCCAGCAGCTTACCCGGGACTAGCGGGGACAGTTATCAAGAGACCCAGTACTTC.

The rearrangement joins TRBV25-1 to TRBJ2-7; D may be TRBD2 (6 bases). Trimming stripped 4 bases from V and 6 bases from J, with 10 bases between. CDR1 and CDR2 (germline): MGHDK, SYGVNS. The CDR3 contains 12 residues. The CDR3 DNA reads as TGTGCCAGCAGTGTCCGGGGGAGCGAGCAGTACTTC. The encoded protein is CASSVRGSEQYF.

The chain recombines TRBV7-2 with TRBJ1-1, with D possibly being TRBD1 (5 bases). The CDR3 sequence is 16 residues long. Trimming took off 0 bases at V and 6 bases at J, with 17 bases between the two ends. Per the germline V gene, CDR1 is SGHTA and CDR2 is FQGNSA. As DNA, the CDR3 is TGTGCCAGCAGCTTAGCGGGGTCGGCAGGGCTCTCTGAAGCTTTCTTT. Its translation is CASSLAGSAGLSEAFF.

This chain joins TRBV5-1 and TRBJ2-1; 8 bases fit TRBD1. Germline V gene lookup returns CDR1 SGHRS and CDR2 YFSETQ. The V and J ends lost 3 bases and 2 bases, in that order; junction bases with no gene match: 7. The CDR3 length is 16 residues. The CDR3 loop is CASSSRQGNTYNEQFF. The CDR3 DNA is TGCGCCAGCAGCTCCCGACAGGGGAATACCTACAATGAGCAGTTCTTC.

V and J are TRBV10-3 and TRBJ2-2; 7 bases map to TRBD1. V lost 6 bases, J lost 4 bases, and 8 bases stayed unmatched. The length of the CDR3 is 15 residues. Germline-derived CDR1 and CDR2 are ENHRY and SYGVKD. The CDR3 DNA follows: TGTGCCATCAGCCCACAGGGGTCGGGCACCGGGGAGCTGTTTTTT. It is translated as CAISPQGSGTGELFF.

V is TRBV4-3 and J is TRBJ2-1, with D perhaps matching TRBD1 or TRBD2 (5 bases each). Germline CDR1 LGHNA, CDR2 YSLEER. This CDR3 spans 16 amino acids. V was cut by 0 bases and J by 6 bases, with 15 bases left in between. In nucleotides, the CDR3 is TGCGCCAGCAGCCAAGAGGGAGTCGGGGACCCCAATGAGCAGTTCTTC. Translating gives CASSQEGVGDPNEQFF.

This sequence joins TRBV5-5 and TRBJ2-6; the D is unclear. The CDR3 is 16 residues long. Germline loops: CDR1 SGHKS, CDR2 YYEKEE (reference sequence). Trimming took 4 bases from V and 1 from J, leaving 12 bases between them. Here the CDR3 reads CASSPVGSSGANVLTF. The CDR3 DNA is TGTGCCAGCAGCCCCGTCGGGTCATCTGGGGCCAACGTCCTGACTTTC.

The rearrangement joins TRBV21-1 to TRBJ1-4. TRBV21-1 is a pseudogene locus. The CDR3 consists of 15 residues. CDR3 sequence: CASSKGRPPTRKLFF. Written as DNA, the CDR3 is TGTGCCAGCAGCAAAGGTAGACCCCCCACTCGAAAACTGTTTTTT.

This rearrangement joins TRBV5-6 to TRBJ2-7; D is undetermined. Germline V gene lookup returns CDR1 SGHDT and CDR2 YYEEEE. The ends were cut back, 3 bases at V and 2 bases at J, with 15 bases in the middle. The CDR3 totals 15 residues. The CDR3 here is CASSSVNNPAYEQYF. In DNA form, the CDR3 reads TGTGCCAGCAGCTCCGTGAATAATCCGGCCTACGAGCAGTACTTC.

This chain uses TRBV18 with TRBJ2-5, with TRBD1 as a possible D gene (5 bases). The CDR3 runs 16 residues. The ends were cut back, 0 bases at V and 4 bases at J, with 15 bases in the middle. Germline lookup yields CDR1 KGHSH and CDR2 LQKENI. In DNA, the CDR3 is TGTGCCAGCTCACCACCGCAGACCTTAAGGGGAGAGACCCAGTACTTC. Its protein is CASSPPQTLRGETQYF.

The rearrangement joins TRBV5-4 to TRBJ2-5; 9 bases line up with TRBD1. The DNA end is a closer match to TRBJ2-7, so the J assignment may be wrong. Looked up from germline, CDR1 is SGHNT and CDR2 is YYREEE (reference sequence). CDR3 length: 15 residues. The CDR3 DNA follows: TGTGCCAGCAGCCTAGGACAGGGGAGCCCCTACGAGCAGTACTTC. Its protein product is CASSLGQGSPYEQYF.

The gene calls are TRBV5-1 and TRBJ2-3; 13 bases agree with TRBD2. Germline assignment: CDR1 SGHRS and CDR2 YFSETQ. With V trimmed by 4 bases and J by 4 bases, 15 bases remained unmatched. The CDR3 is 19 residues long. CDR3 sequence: CASSLGLAGDPRVPDTQYF. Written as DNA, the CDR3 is TGCGCCAGCAGCCTCGGACTAGCGGGGGACCCACGCGTCCCAGATACGCAGTATTTT.

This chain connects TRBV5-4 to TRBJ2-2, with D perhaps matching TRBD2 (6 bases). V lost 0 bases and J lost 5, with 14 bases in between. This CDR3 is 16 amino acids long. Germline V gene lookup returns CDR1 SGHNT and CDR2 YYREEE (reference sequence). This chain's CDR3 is CASSLVAAGWTGELFF. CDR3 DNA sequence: TGTGCCAGCAGCTTGGTAGCGGCAGGGTGGACCGGGGAGCTGTTTTTT.

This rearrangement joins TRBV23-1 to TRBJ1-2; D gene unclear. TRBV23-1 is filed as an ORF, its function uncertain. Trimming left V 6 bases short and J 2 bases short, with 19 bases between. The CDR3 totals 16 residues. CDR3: CASSSKKQQYNYGYTF. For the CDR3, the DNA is TGCGCCAGCAGCTCCAAGAAACAGCAATACAACTATGGCTACACCTTC.